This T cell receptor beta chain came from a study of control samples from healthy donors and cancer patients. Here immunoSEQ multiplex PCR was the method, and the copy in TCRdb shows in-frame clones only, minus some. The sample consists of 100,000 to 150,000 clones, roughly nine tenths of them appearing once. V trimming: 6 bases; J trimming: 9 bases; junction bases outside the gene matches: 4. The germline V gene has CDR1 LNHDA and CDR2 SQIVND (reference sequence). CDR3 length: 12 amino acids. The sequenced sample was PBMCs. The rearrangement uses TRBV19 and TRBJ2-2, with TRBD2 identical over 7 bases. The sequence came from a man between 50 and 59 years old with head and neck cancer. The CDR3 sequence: CASSRLAWELFF. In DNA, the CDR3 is TGTGCCAGTAGCCGACTAGCCTGGGAGCTGTTTTTT.